Listed below are T cell receptor beta chains from one sample, sequenced in a study of blood T cell repertoires in COVID-19. Generated by immunoSEQ multiplex PCR, the TCRdb table keeps only in-frame clones and is missing some. Among hundreds of thousands of clones listed, 87% were seen once. What was sequenced was PBMCs or T cells enriched from blood (not recorded which). All receptors come from a woman between 40 and 55 years old who had recovered from COVID-19. Both conserved end residues are part of each CDR3. The listing skips clone size in some rows; elsewhere it reads once, few, many or a size class.

>.|TRBV27
CASSLSGRNAGELFF
>.|TRBV14
CASSQWTGVATGELFF
>.|TRBV7-2
CASSLRQGDEQYF
>.|TRBV19
CASRRVATNEKLFF
>.|TRBV2
CASSESAAGSSYNSPLHF
>.|TRBV7-9
CASSLARGSGVQETQYF
>.|TRBV2
CASSEFAGQNEKLFF
>.|TRBV30
CAWSVAAGNTIYF
>.|TRBV2
CATQSRGYEQYF
>.|TRBV6-5
CASSYSRLAGNEQFF
>few|TRBV10-1
CASSSSGSYEQYF
>.|TRBV4-3
CASSQETGQGWDTQYF
>.|TRBV7-2
CASSLGLAGGQETQYF
>.|TRBV15
CATSEGQGSYEQYF
>.|TRBV18
CASSTGIPYEQYF
>.|TRBV5-1
CASSLAGQGSGNTIYF
>.|TRBV18
CASSPDQGGYSNQPQHF
>.|TRBV2
CASRSGAGSTDTQYF
>.|TRBV28
CASSPGDLGGYTF
>.|TRBV19
CASSIREPSDTQYF
>.|TRBV2
CASTDRPNQPQHF
>.|TRBV7-8
CASSNPRLADKQETQYF
>.|TRBV10-2
CASSEGTYRLYGYTF
>once|TRBV5-1
CASSTDNGGATEAFF
>.|TRBV7-2
CASSLYGNTEAFF
>.|TRBV11-3
CASSSLAGDGTGELFF
>.|TRBV12-3/TRBV12-4
CVSSYGNTEAFF
>.|TRBV6-4
CASSVELRGGEQFF
>.|TRBV7-2
CASSLWTAMNTEAFF
>.|TRBV7-9
CASSPDRGGSQPQHF
>.|TRBV27
CASSYAGPSTDTQYF
>.|TRBV5-1
CASSLGGADTGELFF
>.|TRBV4-1
CASSQAIRFTSGLVKNIQYF
>.|TRBV7-2
CASTDDRGETQYF
>few|TRBV12-3/TRBV12-4
CARSRTGTYEQYF